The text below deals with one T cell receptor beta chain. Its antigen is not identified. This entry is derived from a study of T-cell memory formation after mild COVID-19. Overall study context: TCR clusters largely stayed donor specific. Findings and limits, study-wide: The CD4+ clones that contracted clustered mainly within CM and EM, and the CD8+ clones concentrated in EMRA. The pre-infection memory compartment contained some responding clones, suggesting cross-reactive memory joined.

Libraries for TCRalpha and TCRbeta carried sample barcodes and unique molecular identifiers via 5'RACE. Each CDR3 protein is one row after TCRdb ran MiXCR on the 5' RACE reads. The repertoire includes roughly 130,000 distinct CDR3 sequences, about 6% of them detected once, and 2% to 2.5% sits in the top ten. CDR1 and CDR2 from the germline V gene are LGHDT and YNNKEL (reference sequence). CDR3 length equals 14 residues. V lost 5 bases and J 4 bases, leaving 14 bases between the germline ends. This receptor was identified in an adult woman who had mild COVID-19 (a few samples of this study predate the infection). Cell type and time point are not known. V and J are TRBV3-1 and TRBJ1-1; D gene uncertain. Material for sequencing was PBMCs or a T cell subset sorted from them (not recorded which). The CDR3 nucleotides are TGTGCCAGCAGCGGGAGAGGGAGGTCCACTGAAGCTTTCTTT. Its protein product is CASSGRGRSTEAFF. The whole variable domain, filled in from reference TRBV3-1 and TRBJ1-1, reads DTAVSQTPKYLVTQMGNDKSIKCEQNLGHDTMYWYKQDSKKFLKIMFSYNNKELIINETVPNRFSPKSPDKAHLNLHINSLELGDSAVYFCASSGRGRSTEAFFGQGTRLTVV.